The clone carrying this T cell receptor beta chain was found a few times. What it recognizes is unknown. The data are from a study of regulatory T cells in long-lasting Graves disease. Study information: Graves' patients with a new diagnosis had received antithyroid drugs under 3 months.

V was clipped by 5 bases and J by 11 bases, with 12 bases between them. Germline CDR1 SNHLY, CDR2 FYNNEI. CDR3 length: 11 amino acids. The time point denotes: newly diagnosed GD, antithyroid drugs for less than 3 months. Scientists built the TCR library using RNA that was extracted from PBMCs. Relying on iRepertoire HTBI primers and Arm-PCR of CDR3 regions, the team built TCR beta libraries. In TCRdb, the multiplex PCR reads were re-called with MiXCR into one record per CDR3 protein. The repertoire includes 620,000 or so distinct CDR3 sequences, about 16% of them detected once, and approximately 18% sits in the top ten. Regarding the study as a whole: Persistent disease was associated with favored TRBV28 usage and with favored use of TRBJ1-2 and TRBJ2-5.

The same specimen was also included in a second study, on T cells in Graves' hyperthyroidism and ophthalmopathy. That paper notes: Researchers barred patients who had uncontrolled infection, other autoimmune disease, pregnancy or lactation. Most expanded thyroid clonotypes above 0.001 also appeared in blood.

The rearrangement uses TRBV2 and TRBJ1-1, with D possibly matching TRBD1 (6 bases). The origin of this receptor is a woman in her 30s with Graves disease. The sequences come from peripheral blood mononuclear cells (PBMCs), collected at new diagnosis, from a patient treated with antithyroid drugs. The CDR3 reads CASSQGSLAFF. Written as DNA, the CDR3 is TGTGCCAGCAGTCAGGGGAGCTTGGCTTTCTTT.